Presented here are 25 T cell receptor beta chains from one specimen sequenced in a study of blood T cell repertoires in COVID-19. The repertoire was sequenced with immunoSEQ multiplex PCR; TCRdb's copy has only in-frame clones and lacks some. The table records 140,000 or so clones, over 75% of them present only once. Sequenced sample: peripheral blood. Every receptor here comes from a man in his sixties with active or convalescent COVID-19.

The V call is TRBV7-9, the J call TRBJ2-7; 8 nucleotides agree with TRBD1. After removal of 5 bases from V and 6 bases from J, the junction contained 18 bases not matched to a gene. Germline-derived CDR1 and CDR2 are SEHNR and FQNEAQ (reference sequence). The CDR3 covers 17 residues. Written as DNA, the CDR3 is TGTGCCAGCAGCCCTCAAACCTCCGGACAGGGAGGCGGCGAGCAGTACTTC. Its translation: CASSPQTSGQGGGEQYF.

The chain uses TRBV3-1 (or the pseudogene TRBV3-2) and TRBJ1-2; 8 positions match TRBD1. V shed 4 bases, J shed 6 bases, and the junction held 4 bases outside the gene matches. This CDR3 has 13 residues. Germline V CDR1 and CDR2: LGHDT, YNNKEL (reference sequence). The CDR3 region is CASSRGQGDGYTF. The CDR3 DNA reads as TGTGCCAGCAGCCGCGGACAGGGTGATGGCTACACCTTC.

The CDR3 loop is CASSFFRTGTSPGELFF. The CDR3 region has the DNA TGTGCCAGCAGCTTCTTTCGGACGGGGACTAGCCCCGGGGAGCTGTTTTTT. This rearrangement joins TRBV7-9 to TRBJ2-2; 9 positions match TRBD2. The CDR3 loop spans 17 amino acids. Germline CDR1 and CDR2: SEHNR and FQNEAQ (reference sequence). Trimming removed 3 bases from V and 6 bases from J; junction bases left unmatched: 11.

The genes are TRBV7-3 and TRBJ2-1; the match to TRBD2 covers 13 bases. V shed 2 bases and J 9 bases; nucleotides not matched to a gene: 7. The CDR3 is made up of 16 amino acids. The germline CDR1 and CDR2 sequences are SGHTA and FQGTGA. The chain's CDR3 is CASSLLGTSGRGEQFF. The CDR3 DNA is TGTGCCAGCAGCTTACTGGGAACTAGCGGGAGGGGTGAGCAGTTCTTC.

This clone was seen many times. CDR3 residues: CASSPTLQGMNTEAFF. The CDR3, as DNA: TGCGCCAGCAGCCCTACTCTACAGGGGATGAACACTGAAGCTTTCTTT. This rearrangement joins TRBV5-1 to TRBJ1-1; 7 nucleotides align to TRBD1. CDR1 and CDR2 (germline): SGHRS, YFSETQ. J was trimmed by 0 bases and V by 4 bases; bases with no gene match: 9. This CDR3 has 16 residues. The full variable domain, completed using reference TRBV5-1 and TRBJ1-1, is KAGVTQTPRYLIKTRGQQVTLSCSPISGHRSVSWYQQTPGQGLQFLFEYFSETQRNKGNFPGRFSGRQFSNSRSEMNVSTLELGDSALYLCASSPTLQGMNTEAFFGQGTRLTVV.

V and J are TRBV7-9 and TRBJ2-7; 10 bases agree with TRBD1. CDR1 SEHNR and CDR2 FQNEAQ come from the germline V gene (reference sequence). V gave up 2 bases and J gave up 5 bases; unmatched junction bases: 6. The CDR3 loop spans 15 amino acids. CDR3 coding DNA: TGTGCCAGCAGCTTATCGGGACAGGGGCACCACGAGCAGTACTTC. The encoded protein is CASSLSGQGHHEQYF.

V gene TRBV6-1 combines with J gene TRBJ2-7; D might be TRBD2 (5 bases). CDR3 length equals 14 residues. The V gene's germline CDR1 is MNHNS and CDR2 SASEGT. V was trimmed by 2 bases and J by 5 bases, leaving 13 bases between them. The CDR3 spells CASSERTGKNEQYF. As DNA, the CDR3 is TGTGCCAGCAGTGAACGGACTGGAAAGAACGAGCAGTACTTC.

The V gene is TRBV5-6, the J gene TRBJ2-7; a weak D match, TRBD2 (6 bases). This CDR3 is built from 14 residues. Trimming removed 4 bases from V and 9 bases from J, with 20 bases in between. Germline V gene sequence: CDR1 SGHDT, CDR2 YYEEEE. The CDR3 loop is CASSPRRLVKGQYF. CDR3 coding DNA: TGTGCCAGCAGCCCCCGAAGACTAGTAAAGGGGCAGTACTTC.

In this sample, this clone turned up once. V gene TRBV9 combines with J gene TRBJ1-5, with 7 nucleotides matching TRBD1. The CDR3 spans 15 residues. Germline loops: CDR1 SGDLS, CDR2 YYNGEE. J was trimmed by 5 bases and V by 4 bases; bases with no gene match: 9. The CDR3: CASSPGQENYQPQHF. Written as DNA, the CDR3 is TGTGCCAGCAGCCCCGGACAGGAGAATTATCAGCCCCAGCATTTT.

The genes are TRBV30 and TRBJ2-3; TRBD2 matches at 8 bases. CDR1 and CDR2 (germline): GTSNPN, SVGIG (reference sequence). The trim removed 4 bases at V and 2 bases at J, leaving 2 bases unmatched. The CDR3 contains 13 residues. The CDR3 here is CAWTSGYTDTQYF. The CDR3 nucleotides are TGTGCCTGGACTAGCGGGTACACAGATACGCAGTATTTT.

This chain uses TRBV4-1 with TRBJ2-1; D not resolved. Trimming cost V 0 bases and J 4 bases, with 16 bases left between them. In germline, CDR1 is MGHRA, CDR2 YSYEKL. The CDR3 extends over 17 amino acids. The CDR3, as DNA: TGCGCCAGCAGCCAAGAACTAATGGCCTGGTTGTACAATGAGCAGTTCTTC. It encodes CASSQELMAWLYNEQFF.

This chain links TRBV6-4 with TRBJ2-7, with 7 nucleotides matching TRBD1. The CDR3 is 15 residues long. The germline V gene encodes CDR1 MRHNA and CDR2 SNTAGT. The V gene end was trimmed by 6 bases and the J gene end by 3 bases; junction bases not matched to a gene: 11. CDR3 nucleotides: TGTGCCAGCAGCGATCTAAGGGGGCTAGTCTACGAGCAGTACTTC. Protein product: CASSDLRGLVYEQYF.

A word on this clone: This sample includes further DNA sequences coding for the same CDR3. The chain joins TRBV5-1 to TRBJ2-1; TRBD2 aligns across 13 bases. The germline V gene encodes CDR1 SGHRS and CDR2 YFSETQ. CDR3 length equals 15 residues. Unmatched junction bases numbered 4, after V lost 5 bases and J lost 5 bases. CDR3 sequence: CASSSGLAGDNEQFF. The CDR3 nucleotides are TGCGCCAGCAGTTCCGGACTAGCGGGGGACAATGAGCAGTTCTTC.

This clone was observed a few times. The chain employs TRBV5-8 and TRBJ1-1; D possibly corresponds to TRBD1 (5 bases). The CDR3 is made up of 19 amino acids. Per the germline V gene, CDR1 is SGHTS and CDR2 is YDEGEE. The V gene lost 1 base and the J gene lost 1 base, with 23 bases spanning the gap. CDR3 protein: CASSLFLGGWGRSNTEAFF. CDR3 DNA sequence: TGTGCCAGCAGCTTGTTCCTTGGAGGGTGGGGCAGGTCGAACACTGAAGCTTTCTTT.

The chain carries TRBV24-1 and TRBJ2-6, with TRBD1 matching over 9 bases. CDR1 is KGHDR and CDR2 is SFDVKD in the germline V gene. The CDR3 is made up of 18 amino acids. V lost 3 bases, J lost 1 base, and 6 bases stayed unmatched. The CDR3 DNA reads TGTGCCACCAGTGATCCGGGACAGGGAGGTTCTGGGGCCAACGTCCTGACTTTC. Translated: CATSDPGQGGSGANVLTF.

The chain recombines TRBV24-1 with TRBJ2-1; TRBD2 aligns across 11 bases. Looked up from germline, CDR1 is KGHDR and CDR2 is SFDVKD. This CDR3 region has 16 residues. V was clipped by 0 bases and J by 4 bases; unmatched bases: 1. The CDR3 DNA follows: TGTGCCACCAGTGATTTGACTAGCGGGAGTTACAATGAGCAGTTCTTC. Encoded protein: CATSDLTSGSYNEQFF.

The chain carries TRBV11-2 and TRBJ2-1, with a possible D match to TRBD2 (6 bases). V lost 6 bases, J lost 7 bases, and 22 bases lay in between. Germline V lookup: CDR1 SGHAT, CDR2 FQNNGV. The CDR3 has 16 residues. CDR3 loop: CASRPPGGRFGNEQFF. The CDR3 DNA reads as TGTGCCAGCAGACCCCCTGGAGGGCGCTTCGGGAATGAGCAGTTCTTC.

The chain uses TRBV19 and TRBJ2-2; D gene uncertain. Trimming cost V 6 bases and J 0 bases, with 5 bases left between them. Germline loops: CDR1 LNHDA, CDR2 SQIVND (reference sequence). CDR3 length equals 13 residues. The CDR3 region has the DNA TGTGCCAGTAGACTGGCGAACACCGGGGAGCTGTTTTTT. Translating it yields CASRLANTGELFF.

The chain has TRBV6-5 and TRBJ2-7; D may be TRBD2 (5 bases). This CDR3 has 13 residues. Trimming removed 6 bases at V and 1 base at J, with 10 bases between. The germline V gene encodes CDR1 MNHEY and CDR2 SVGAGI. The CDR3 here is CASRSSVSYEQYF. For the CDR3, the DNA is TGTGCCAGCAGGAGTAGCGTGTCCTACGAGCAGTACTTC.

This chain connects TRBV28 to TRBJ1-5; D remains ambiguous. The V gene's germline CDR1 is MDHEN and CDR2 SYDVKM. The CDR3 contains 11 residues. Trimming shortened V by 6 bases and J by 3 bases, and 3 bases separated the two germline ends. The CDR3 DNA reads TGTGCCAGCAGCCTCAATCAGCCCCAGCATTTT. Its protein is CASSLNQPQHF. Drawing the rest from reference TRBV28 and TRBJ1-5, the complete variable domain is DVKVTQSSRYLVKRTGEKVFLECVQDMDHENMFWYRQDPGLGLRLIYFSYDVKMKEKGDIPEGYSVSREKKERFSLILESASTNQTSMYLCASSLNQPQHFGDGTRLSIL.

This chain connects TRBV19 to TRBJ2-3; 10 bases agree with TRBD2. CDR1 LNHDA and CDR2 SQIVND come from the germline V gene (reference sequence). The CDR3 spans 17 residues. J gave up 3 bases and V 7 bases, and 13 bases lay outside the gene matches. CDR3 coding DNA: TGTGCCAGTACTCTGGGGTGGCTAGCGGGAGAAACAGATACGCAGTATTTT. Protein product: CASTLGWLAGETDTQYF.

The chain joins TRBV29-1 to TRBJ2-3, with 7 bases lining up with TRBD1. The CDR3 is 18 amino acids. V shed 3 bases, J shed 0 bases, and the junction held 15 bases outside the gene matches. Germline values: CDR1 SQVTM, CDR2 ANQGSEA. Written as DNA, the CDR3 is TGCAGCGTTGAGGGGACAGAAAAAAGAACATATAGCACAGATACGCAGTATTTT. Translating gives CSVEGTEKRTYSTDTQYF.

This clone appeared once. CDR3 nucleotide sequence: TGTGCCAGCAGAAATGGACACTTGAACACTGAAGCTTTCTTT. Its translation is CASRNGHLNTEAFF. The rearrangement joins TRBV6-5 to TRBJ1-1; D might be TRBD1 (5 bases). This CDR3 is 14 amino acids long. V was clipped by 6 bases and J by 0 bases, with 11 bases between them. Germline CDR1 MNHEY, CDR2 SVGAGI.

The V and J genes are TRBV18 and TRBJ1-4, with 9 bases fitting TRBD1. CDR3 size: 15 residues. Germline loops: CDR1 KGHSH, CDR2 LQKENI. With V trimmed by 6 bases and J by 2 bases, 4 bases remained unmatched. CDR3 protein: CASSPDRGTNEKLFF. The CDR3 DNA sequence: TGTGCCAGCTCCCCGGACAGGGGCACTAATGAAAAACTGTTTTTT.

The chain joins TRBV6-2 or TRBV6-3 to TRBJ1-2; 8 positions match TRBD1. V shed 5 bases, J shed 4 bases, and the junction held 9 bases outside the gene matches. This CDR3 has 15 amino acids. Germline loops: CDR1 MNHEY, CDR2 SVGEGT. The CDR3 sequence is CASSRPQGAVYGYTF. The CDR3 DNA reads TGTGCCAGCAGTCGACCCCAGGGGGCCGTCTATGGCTACACCTTC.